This TCR beta chain came from a study of cytomegalovirus exposure and HLA in healthy donors. This PCR relied on a set of 60 Vbeta primers and 13 Jbeta primers. Using immunoSEQ multiplex PCR, the repertoire was profiled, and TCRdb retains in-frame clones only, with some absent. Of roughly 120,000 clones listed, roughly 82% were seen once; the top ten hold 11%. Sequenced: PBMCs. This clonotype originated in a male donor in good health and CMV-seropositive.

The CDR3 sequence: CASSRRDRAYGYTF. In nucleotides, the CDR3 is TGTGCCAGCAGCCGACGCGACAGGGCTTATGGCTACACCTTC. The gene calls are TRBV27 and TRBJ1-2; 7 bases fit TRBD1. This CDR3 is built from 14 residues. Germline V gene sequence: CDR1 MNHEY, CDR2 SMNVEV (reference sequence). V lost 6 bases, J lost 5 bases, and 9 bases stayed unmatched.